This record concerns one TCR beta chain sequence. This sample stems from a study of T cell responses to AZD1222 COVID-19 vaccine. The CDR3 has 14 amino acids. V was clipped by 4 bases and J by 0 bases, with 10 bases between them. The germline V gene has CDR1 SGHTA and CDR2 FQGNSA. Clones were read by immunoSEQ multiplex PCR, and TCRdb kept only the in-frame ones, dropping some. The table has 150,000 to 200,000 clones, about nine tenths seen once. This clonotype originated in an adult in good health. Material: peripheral blood, obtained on day 0 of AZD1222 vaccination. The chain links TRBV7-2 to TRBJ2-7; TRBD1 might be the D (5 bases). The CDR3 bases are TGTGCCAGCAGCTCCGGACACCTCTCCTACGAGCAGTACTTC. Translated, it gives CASSSGHLSYEQYF.